The present TCR beta chain was sequenced within a study of T cell clones after liver transplantation. Background on the study: In this trial, immunosuppression withdrawal was attempted within 2 years of liver transplant. TCRbeta sequencing after a pre-transplant mixed lymphocyte reaction identified graft-donor-reactive clones, later tracked in post-transplant blood.

Profiling relied on immunoSEQ multiplex PCR, and the TCRdb table lists in-frame clones only, not all of them. The sample has roughly 100,000 clones; about 81% are singletons. CDR3 length: 19 residues. The ends were cut back, 4 bases at V and 3 bases at J, with 25 bases in the middle. The germline gives CDR1 SGHTA, CDR2 FQGTGA. Study outcomes and limitations: Graft donor-reactive T cells may have migrated into the graft rather than being deleted.

Comments on this clone: What it binds is unknown.

The sequencing used CD4+ T cells from blood, collected before liver transplant. The clonotype comes from a human donor who received a liver transplant. The chain uses TRBV7-3 and TRBJ2-1; TRBD2 might be the D (7 bases). The CDR3: CASSYIPLPGEGHYNEQFF. For the CDR3, the DNA is TGTGCCAGCAGCTACATTCCTCTCCCAGGGGAGGGCCACTACAATGAGCAGTTCTTC.